The rows below give T cell receptor beta chains drawn from one sample of a study of cytomegalovirus exposure and HLA in healthy donors. Sequencing was performed with immunoSEQ multiplex PCR; in TCRdb, only in-frame clones are kept and a portion is missing. This table holds some 71,000 clones, about 75% found once. Source material: PBMCs. These receptor sequences come from a man between 18 and 29 years old in good health and CMV-seronegative. Each CDR3 is given with its conserved first and last residue. A D gene is named only where the DNA matches it firmly. Clone size appears in some rows only: once, few, many, or a class for an expanded clone.

D gene,J gene,V gene,clone size,CDR3 protein,CDR3 DNA
TRBD2,TRBJ2-3,TRBV28,once,CASISWRGKADTQYF,TGTGCCAGCATAAGTTGGCGGGGGAAGGCAGATACGCAGTATTTT
.,TRBJ1-5,TRBV19,.,CASSISQMKYSNQPQHF,TGTGCCAGTAGTATCTCACAGATGAAATATAGCAATCAGCCCCAGCATTTT
.,TRBJ2-2,TRBV5-1,once,CASSLGADTGELFF,TGCGCCAGCAGCTTAGGGGCGGACACCGGGGAGCTGTTTTTT
.,TRBJ1-3,TRBV2,.,CASSSSGLYHSGNTIYF,TGTGCCAGCAGTTCCTCAGGGTTGTACCACTCTGGAAACACCATATATTTT
.,TRBJ1-2,TRBV7-9,.,CASSAPGGGKVNYGYTF,TGTGCCAGCAGCGCCCCGGGGGGTGGGAAGGTCAACTATGGCTACACCTTC
TRBD2,TRBJ2-3,TRBV7-2,.,CASSRGTSGVDTQYF,TGTGCCAGCAGCCGTGGAACTAGCGGAGTAGATACGCAGTATTTT
TRBD1,TRBJ1-5,TRBV27,.,CASSPGQGHQPQHF,TGTGCCAGCAGTCCAGGACAGGGTCATCAGCCCCAGCATTTT
.,TRBJ1-5,TRBV19,.,CASSILQRGQPQHF,TGTGCCAGTAGTATACTGCAAAGAGGTCAGCCCCAGCATTTT
.,TRBJ1-1,TRBV19,.,CASSIRGSNTEAFF,TGTGCCAGTAGTATCAGGGGATCGAACACTGAAGCTTTCTTT
.,TRBJ2-5,TRBV5-1,.,CASSLARETQYF,TGCGCCAGCAGCTTGGCGCGGGAGACCCAGTACTTC
.,TRBJ2-3,TRBV5-1,.,CASSPGTGGVADTQYF,TGCGCCAGCAGCCCAGGGACCGGGGGTGTAGCAGATACGCAGTATTTT
TRBD2,TRBJ2-5,TRBV7-2,.,CASSPGTSGLWTETQYF,TGTGCCAGCAGCCCCGGGACTAGCGGCCTATGGACAGAGACCCAGTACTTC
TRBD1,TRBJ1-1,TRBV5-6,.,CASSSLGQGGNTEAFF,TGTGCCAGCAGTTCACTTGGACAGGGGGGAAACACTGAAGCTTTCTTT
.,TRBJ2-1,TRBV6-1,once,CASSERGGNEQFF,TGTGCCAGCAGTGAGAGGGGGGGGAATGAGCAGTTCTTC
.,TRBJ1-6,TRBV30,.,CAWSPDSQISPLHF,TGTGCCTGGAGTCCGGACAGTCAGATTTCACCCCTCCACTTT
.,TRBJ2-5,TRBV29-1,.,CSVVAGNQETQYF,TGCAGCGTTGTCGCAGGGAACCAAGAGACCCAGTACTTC
TRBD1,TRBJ1-6,TRBV27,.,CASRSMTGTYNSPLHF,TGTGCCAGCAGATCCATGACAGGGACCTATAATTCACCCCTCCACTTT
TRBD2,TRBJ2-7,TRBV6-1,.,CASSEVGTSGYYEQYF,TGTGCCAGCAGTGAAGTAGGGACTAGCGGATACTACGAGCAGTACTTC
TRBD1,TRBJ2-1,TRBV5-1,.,CASSTPGQVRDEQFF,TGCGCCAGCAGCACACCGGGACAGGTGAGGGATGAGCAGTTCTTC
.,TRBJ2-7,TRBV7-9,few,CASSQGGKGEQYF,TGTGCCAGCAGCCAAGGGGGTAAGGGCGAGCAGTACTTC
.,TRBJ2-7,TRBV10-1,.,CASSEGGTSYEQYF,TGCGCCAGCAGTGAGGGGGGGACCTCCTACGAGCAGTACTTC
TRBD2,TRBJ2-5,TRBV14,.,CASSQDLGRETQYF,TGTGCCAGCAGCCAAGATCTCGGGAGGGAGACCCAGTACTTC
TRBD2,TRBJ2-1,TRBV29-1,few,CSVEGTLAGGLNEQFF,TGCAGCGTTGAAGGAACTCTAGCGGGGGGGCTTAATGAGCAGTTCTTC
TRBD1,TRBJ2-3,TRBV5-4,.,CSLGTGLSTDTQYF,TGTTCCCTTGGGACAGGTTTAAGCACAGATACGCAGTATTTT
TRBD1,TRBJ2-2,TRBV19,.,CASRTGGVFANTGELFF,TGTGCCAGCAGGACAGGGGGCGTTTTCGCGAACACCGGGGAGCTGTTTTTT
.,TRBJ2-7,TRBV6-1,.,CASSVSQISSYEQYF,TGTGCCAGCAGTGTCTCACAGATCAGCTCCTACGAGCAGTACTTC
TRBD1,TRBJ2-7,TRBV28,.,CASSTIGTAAYEQYF,TGTGCCAGCAGTACTATCGGGACAGCAGCCTACGAGCAGTACTTC
TRBD1,TRBJ1-2,TRBV7-9,.,CASSGSGTGIDYGYTF,TGTGCCAGCAGCGGGTCCGGGACAGGGATTGACTATGGCTACACCTTC
.,TRBJ1-3,TRBV29-1,few,CSVEDNRGNTIYF,TGCAGCGTTGAAGACAACAGGGGAAACACCATATATTTT
.,TRBJ2-5,TRBV7-2,.,CASSGSGSQETQYF,TGTGCCAGCAGCGGAAGCGGGTCTCAAGAGACCCAGTACTTC
.,TRBJ2-1,TRBV18,.,CASSPPGQNYNEQFF,TGTGCCAGCTCACCACCCGGACAGAACTACAATGAGCAGTTCTTC
.,TRBJ1-1,TRBV19,few,CASSIANRGGTEAFF,TGTGCCAGTAGTATAGCCAACCGGGGGGGCACTGAAGCTTTCTTT
TRBD2,TRBJ2-1,TRBV15,few,CATSRGSGTLIRSSYNEQFF,TGTGCCACCAGCAGAGGAAGCGGGACCCTTATTCGGAGCTCCTACAATGAGCAGTTCTTC
TRBD1,TRBJ1-6,TRBV7-3,few,CASSRDRWNSPLHF,TGTGCCAGCAGCCGGGACAGGTGGAATTCACCCCTCCACTTT
.,TRBJ1-5,TRBV28,.,CASSLSARVIVNQPQHF,TGTGCCAGCAGTTTATCCGCCAGGGTGATAGTAAATCAGCCCCAGCATTTT
.,TRBJ1-6,TRBV28,.,CASSSPAGSSYNSPLHF,TGTGCCAGCAGTTCCCCCGCGGGGAGCTCCTATAATTCACCCCTCCACTTT
.,TRBJ2-3,TRBV6-5,.,CASRKTDRATDTQYF,TGTGCCAGCAGAAAGACGGACAGAGCCACAGATACGCAGTATTTT
.,TRBJ1-2,TRBV27,.,CASSLSRAGGYTF,TGTGCCAGCAGTTTAAGCAGGGCTGGTGGCTACACCTTC
TRBD1,TRBJ2-2,TRBV7-8,.,CASSPDRAGELFF,TGTGCCAGCAGCCCCGACAGGGCCGGGGAGCTGTTTTTT
.,TRBJ2-7,TRBV4-1,once,CASSQTRGDSYEQYF,TGCGCCAGCAGCCAAACACGGGGAGACTCCTACGAGCAGTACTTC
TRBD1,TRBJ1-1,TRBV5-1,.,CASSLGTPTGVNTEAFF,TGCGCCAGCAGCTTGGGGACTCCGACAGGGGTGAACACTGAAGCTTTCTTT
TRBD2,TRBJ2-2,TRBV18,.,CASSPWTSPTGELFF,TGTGCCAGCTCACCTTGGACTAGCCCCACCGGGGAGCTGTTTTTT
.,TRBJ1-1,TRBV6-6,.,CASSYASPGTTEAFF,TGTGCCAGCAGTTACGCCAGTCCGGGAACCACTGAAGCTTTCTTT
TRBD1,TRBJ2-7,TRBV2,.,CASSADRGAYEQYF,TGTGCCAGCAGTGCGGACAGGGGAGCCTACGAGCAGTACTTC
TRBD2,TRBJ2-3,TRBV18,.,CASSAIAGESDTQYF,TGTGCCAGCTCAGCAATAGCGGGGGAGTCAGATACGCAGTATTTT
.,TRBJ1-1,TRBV5-1,once,CASSLVRQSVMNTEAFF,TGCGCCAGCAGCTTGGTTCGACAGAGCGTCATGAACACTGAAGCTTTCTTT
.,TRBJ1-4,TRBV9,.,CASSGQGNEKLFF,TGTGCCAGCAGCGGGCAGGGGAATGAAAAACTGTTTTTT
.,TRBJ2-1,TRBV29-1,.,CSVVWAWNEQFF,TGCAGCGTTGTTTGGGCCTGGAATGAGCAGTTCTTC
TRBD1,TRBJ2-1,TRBV7-2,.,CASSLVGRGGSEQFF,TGTGCCAGCAGCTTAGTAGGTCGAGGGGGCAGTGAGCAGTTCTTC
.,TRBJ1-5,TRBV9,.,CASSVDGGFGNQPQHF,TGTGCCAGCAGCGTAGACGGAGGGTTCGGCAATCAGCCCCAGCATTTT